This is a list of T cell receptor beta chains from one sample in a study of blood T cell repertoires in COVID-19. TCRdb keeps only in-frame clones here, not all; method: immunoSEQ multiplex PCR. The table has over 200,000 clones, 80% to 90% seen once; the top ten hold approximately 2.3%. The sequenced material came from peripheral blood. The receptors come from a woman aged 45-65 years with acute or convalescent COVID-19. Each CDR3 is given with its conserved first and last residue. A D gene is named only where the DNA matches it firmly. Expanded clones are given a class, and other clones once, few, many or no size at all.

NA	TRBJ1-3	NA	TRBV28	TGTGCCAGCAGTTTATGGGCAGGTAGCGCTGGAAACACCATATATTTT	CASSLWAGSAGNTIYF
NA	TRBJ2-1	TRBD2	TRBV27	TGTGCCAGCAGCCCGGGACTAGCGACCTACAATGAGCAGTTCTTC	CASSPGLATYNEQFF
few	TRBJ1-1	TRBD1	TRBV7-2	TGTGCCAGCAGCTTAGAGTTCAGGGGGTCTACTTTCTTT	CASSLEFRGSTFF
NA	TRBJ1-2	NA	TRBV14	TGTGCCAGCAGCCAAGATTTGAGATCTAACTATGGCTACACCTTC	CASSQDLRSNYGYTF
NA	TRBJ2-2	TRBD2	TRBV6-6	TGTGCCAGCAGTTACTCTCGCGGGAGGGGAACCGGGGAGCTGTTTTTT	CASSYSRGRGTGELFF
few	TRBJ1-1	TRBD1	TRBV2	TGTGCCAGCAGTGGCGGGACAGGGGTGTCTGAAGCTTTCTTT	CASSGGTGVSEAFF
few	TRBJ1-3	NA	TRBV19	TGTGCCAGTAGTTCGCCGGGACTGCAAAACACCATATATTTT	CASSSPGLQNTIYF
NA	TRBJ2-5	TRBD2	TRBV3-1/TRBV3-2	TGTGCCAGCAGCCCGTGGACTAGCGATGAGGAGACCCAGTACTTC	CASSPWTSDEETQYF
NA	TRBJ1-6	NA	TRBV4-1	TGCGCCAGCAGCCGAGTCGGGAACCATCTGGTTTCCCTCCACTTT	CASSRVGNHLVSLHF
NA	TRBJ1-2	TRBD1	TRBV27	TGTGCCAGCAGTTTATCGACAGGGAACTATGGCTACACCTTC	CASSLSTGNYGYTF
NA	TRBJ2-1	TRBD1	TRBV5-4	TGTGCCAGCAGCCCCGGGACAGCTAACAATGAGCAGTTCTTC	CASSPGTANNEQFF
NA	TRBJ2-7	TRBD1	TRBV6-5	TGTGCCAGCAGTTCCGGGACAGGGAAATACGAACAGTACTTC	CASSSGTGKYEQYF
NA	TRBJ2-3	NA	TRBV27	TGTGCCAGCAATACCCGGGACTCCGATACGCAGTATTTT	CASNTRDSDTQYF
NA	TRBJ2-1	NA	TRBV29-1	TGCAGCGTGGACACTAACAATGAGCAGTTCTTC	CSVDTNNEQFF
NA	TRBJ1-5	NA	TRBV30	TGTGCCTGGAGTCTAAGTAGCAATCAGCCCCAGCATTTT	CAWSLSSNQPQHF
NA	TRBJ1-4	NA	TRBV6-5	TGTGCCAGCAGAGCTGGACACTCAACTAATGAAAAACTGTTTTTT	CASRAGHSTNEKLFF
NA	TRBJ2-1	NA	TRBV7-2	TGTGCCAGCAGCTTAGGGCTAGACAATGAGCAGTTCTTC	CASSLGLDNEQFF
NA	TRBJ1-1	TRBD1	TRBV7-3	TGTGCCAGCAGCTTAAGCGTGACAGGGGAAGCTTTCTTT	CASSLSVTGEAFF
NA	TRBJ1-2	TRBD1	TRBV19	TGTGCCAGTAGTGCCTGGGACAGGGGGACTGGCTACACCTTC	CASSAWDRGTGYTF
NA	TRBJ1-4	NA	TRBV28	TGTGCCAGCAGTCTTCCCAGGGTGGGTGAAAAACTGTTTTTT	CASSLPRVGEKLFF
NA	TRBJ2-7	TRBD1	TRBV11-2	TGTGCCAGCAGCCCGGGGGACAGGGCCTTTATCCTTGCTTACGAGCAGTACTTC	CASSPGDRAFILAYEQYF
NA	TRBJ2-1	NA	TRBV19	TGTGCCAGTAGTATACGGAGGGACTCTGTCAATGAGCAGTTCTTC	CASSIRRDSVNEQFF
NA	TRBJ2-5	NA	TRBV15	TGTGCCACCAGCAGAGACCTTAGCGGACAAGAGACCCAGTACTTC	CATSRDLSGQETQYF
NA	TRBJ2-7	TRBD1	TRBV3-1/TRBV3-2	TGTGCCAGCAGCCAGGGTGACAGGGGGCGGTACGAGCAGTACTTC	CASSQGDRGRYEQYF
NA	TRBJ1-5	NA	TRBV28	TGTGCCAGCAGTTTCCCAGGCAATCAGCCCCAGCATTTT	CASSFPGNQPQHF
NA	TRBJ1-2	NA	TRBV28	TGTGCCAGCACCCTTCGCGTAGAGGTAAACTATGGCTACACCTTC	CASTLRVEVNYGYTF
NA	TRBJ2-3	TRBD2	TRBV3-1/TRBV3-2	TGTGCCAGCAGCCAAGGACTAGCGGGACTGGGAGATACGCAGTATTTT	CASSQGLAGLGDTQYF
few	TRBJ1-2	TRBD1	TRBV28	TGTGCCAGCAGTTTACTCACGGGACAGGGTGGGTATGGCTACACCTTC	CASSLLTGQGGYGYTF
NA	TRBJ1-2	NA	TRBV28	TGTGCCAGCGATGCTGCGGGGAACTATGGCTACACCTTC	CASDAAGNYGYTF
NA	TRBJ1-1	NA	TRBV29-1	TGCAGCGTTTCAGGAAACACTGAAGCTTTCTTT	CSVSGNTEAFF
NA	TRBJ1-3	NA	TRBV7-9	TGTGCCAGCAGCTTAGAACAGGTCCCTGGAAACACCATATATTTT	CASSLEQVPGNTIYF
NA	TRBJ1-5	NA	TRBV7-2	TGTGCCAGCAGCTTAGACGGTCAGCCCCAGCATTTT	CASSLDGQPQHF
few	TRBJ1-1	NA	TRBV2	TGTGCCAGCAGTGCTTTGAGGGACACTGAAGCTTTCTTT	CASSALRDTEAFF
NA	TRBJ2-7	NA	TRBV5-8	TGTGCCAGCAGCTTGGGCGGTGGTCCTTCTTGGGAGCAGTACTTC	CASSLGGGPSWEQYF
NA	TRBJ2-1	NA	TRBV5-1	TGCGCCAGCAGCTTGGCCGGTCAGGACAATGAGCAGTTCTTC	CASSLAGQDNEQFF
NA	TRBJ1-5	NA	TRBV19	TGTGCTGCTACGAGCCGGGAATATAGCAATCAGCCCCAGCATTTT	CAATSREYSNQPQHF
NA	TRBJ2-2	TRBD1	TRBV7-9	TGTGCCAGCAGCTGGGGACAGGGCGTAACCGGGGAGCTGTTTTTT	CASSWGQGVTGELFF
NA	TRBJ2-1	TRBD2	TRBV5-1	TGCGCCAGCAGCTCAACCGGGGGGGGCCCCAGTGAGCAGTTCTTC	CASSSTGGGPSEQFF
NA	TRBJ2-1	TRBD2	TRBV7-2	TGTGCCAGCAGCCCCATTTTCGCGGGAGCCTTCGATGAGCAGTTCTTC	CASSPIFAGAFDEQFF
NA	TRBJ2-7	NA	TRBV11-2	TGTGCCAGCAGCTTGACCGGGACAAGCGATTCCTACGAGCAGTACTTC	CASSLTGTSDSYEQYF
NA	TRBJ2-7	TRBD1	TRBV5-1	TGCGCCAGCAGCTGGACAGGGGGGGAGGATTCCTACGAGCAGTACTTC	CASSWTGGEDSYEQYF
NA	TRBJ2-3	NA	TRBV7-3	TGTGCCAGCAGCAAAGCCGGGAACACAGATACGCAGTATTTT	CASSKAGNTDTQYF